The present T cell receptor beta chain was sequenced within a study of blood T cell repertoires in COVID-19. Study overall: Samples representing acute and convalescent COVID-19 were sourced from the United States, Italy and Spain.

The germline CDR1 and CDR2 sequences are MNHEY and SVGAGI. The CDR3 covers 12 residues. Trimming took 5 bases from V and 4 from J, leaving 6 bases between them. The Seattle patients joined while their infection was active and were tracked longitudinally afterward. Some clones are missing from TCRdb's copy, which holds only in-frame ones; the method was immunoSEQ multiplex PCR. This sample has roughly 380,000 clones, with about nine tenths found just once. This chain connects TRBV6-5 to TRBJ1-3; the D is unclear. This TCR was sampled from a woman aged 40 to 55 with COVID-19, enrolled during active disease. Sequencing was done on a sample of peripheral blood. CDR3 sequence: CASSLPGNTIYF. The CDR3 DNA reads as TGTGCCAGCAGTCTTCCGGGAAACACCATATATTTT.